The 14 T cell receptor beta chains presented below share a single source sample, sequenced in a study of blood T cells in healthy people across ages. Primed by a sample-barcoded 5' primer and a J-beta primer mix, a second PCR proceeded for about 6 to 12 cycles. TCRdb re-called the 5' RACE reads with MiXCR, one entry per CDR3 protein. The table has hundreds of thousands of distinct CDR3 sequences, 55% to 70% seen once. Sequencing input: blood. These receptors were collected from a man aged 25-45 years in good health.

This chain connects TRBV7-9 to TRBJ2-3; 9 nucleotides agree with TRBD2. Trimming removed 0 bases from V and 7 bases from J; junction bases left unmatched: 8. CDR3 length equals 16 residues. CDR1 is SEHNR and CDR2 is FQNEAQ in the germline V gene (reference sequence). For the CDR3, the DNA is TGTGCCAGCAGCTTAGCGAGCGGGGGGCATCCATATACGCAGTATTTT. This gives the protein CASSLASGGHPYTQYF. The variable domain in full, with the rest retrieved from reference TRBV7-9 and TRBJ2-3, is DTGVSQNPRHKITKRGQNVTFRCDPISEHNRLYWYRQTLGQGPEFLTYFQNEAQLEKSRLLSDRFSAERPKGSFSTLEIQRTEQGDSAMYLCASSLASGGHPYTQYFGPGTRLTVL.

The chain has TRBV7-8 and TRBJ2-1, with D perhaps TRBD2 (6 bases). Germline CDR1 SGHVS, CDR2 FQNEAQ. Trimming removed 3 bases from V and 8 bases from J, with 17 bases in between. The CDR3 runs to 15 residues. CDR3: CASSFTSRDGDEQFF. CDR3 nucleotides: TGTGCCAGCAGCTTTACTAGCCGGGACGGCGATGAGCAGTTCTTC.

The gene calls are TRBV20-1 and TRBJ1-1; D gene uncertain. V lost 3 bases and J 8 bases, leaving 13 bases between the germline ends. The CDR3 consists of 12 residues. The germline V gene has CDR1 DFQATT and CDR2 SNEGSKA (reference sequence). The CDR3 coding sequence is TGCAGTGCTAGGGGCTCCGGAGACGAAGCTTTCTTT. This encodes CSARGSGDEAFF.

V gene TRBV7-3 combines with J gene TRBJ2-5, with unresolved D. Germline V CDR1 and CDR2: SGHTA, FQGTGA. Trimming took off 0 bases at V and 5 bases at J, with 10 bases between the two ends. The CDR3 totals 14 residues. CDR3 coding DNA: TGTGCCAGCAGCTTAACGACCTCCCCGGAGACCCAGTACTTC. Translated, it gives CASSLTTSPETQYF. The variable domain in full, with the rest retrieved from reference TRBV7-3 and TRBJ2-5, is GAGVSQTPSNKVTEKGKYVELRCDPISGHTALYWYRQSLGQGPEFLIYFQGTGAADDSGLPNDRFFAVRPEGSVSTLKIQRTERGDSAVYLCASSLTTSPETQYFGPGTRLLVL.

This chain joins TRBV12-3 or TRBV12-4 and TRBJ1-2; 8 nucleotides match TRBD1. The J segment lost 5 bases and the V segment lost 6 bases, leaving 11 bases of the junction unmatched. The CDR3 consists of 15 residues. The CDR3 is CASSPSPTGVYGYTF. The CDR3 DNA follows: TGTGCCAGCAGCCCATCCCCGACAGGGGTGTATGGCTACACCTTC.

This sequence joins TRBV12-3 or TRBV12-4 and TRBJ2-3, with 7 positions matching TRBD1. This CDR3 spans 15 amino acids. Trimming took 6 bases from V and 4 from J; bases not matched to a gene: 10. As DNA, the CDR3 is TGTGCCAGCAGCGGTACGACAGGGAGCGCAGATACGCAGTATTTT. Residues: CASSGTTGSADTQYF.

The chain links TRBV7-2 to TRBJ2-3, with 9 bases matching TRBD2. The CDR3 extends over 14 amino acids. Germline V lookup: CDR1 SGHTA, CDR2 FQGNSA. Unmatched junction bases numbered 9, after V lost 6 bases and J lost 8 bases. CDR3 sequence (DNA): TGTGCCAGCAGTGAAAGGACTAGCGATAGTACGCAGTATTTT. It yields the protein CASSERTSDSTQYF.

The V call is TRBV6-1, the J call TRBJ1-4; TRBD1 aligns across 7 bases. The CDR3 totals 15 residues. J was trimmed by 3 bases and V by 7 bases; bases with no gene match: 8. Germline CDR1 reads MNHNS; CDR2 reads SASEGT. CDR3 DNA sequence: TGTGCCAGCATAAGTCCGGGACAGTCTAATGAAAAACTGTTTTTT. Residues: CASISPGQSNEKLFF.

This sequence joins TRBV6-6 and TRBJ2-5; TRBD2 is a possible D gene (7 bases). Germline V CDR1 and CDR2: MNHNY, SVGAGI (reference sequence). CDR3 length: 16 residues. V gave up 0 bases and J gave up 5 bases, with 16 bases separating them. In DNA form, the CDR3 reads TGTGCCAGCAGTTACTCGGTGGCGGGGGCGGGGGAGACCCAGTACTTC. This codes for CASSYSVAGAGETQYF.

The genes are TRBV7-9 and TRBJ2-7; the match to TRBD1 covers 9 bases. Germline assignment: CDR1 SEHNR and CDR2 FQNEAQ (reference sequence). With V trimmed by 3 bases and J by 11 bases, 8 bases remained unmatched. The CDR3 totals 13 residues. CDR3 sequence (DNA): TGTGCCAGCAGCTTCAACACAGGGGGCCAGGAGTACTTC. Translated: CASSFNTGGQEYF.

This clonotype came up once. The J gene is TRBJ1-6, the V gene TRBV6-6; D gene uncertain. Looked up from germline, CDR1 is MNHNY and CDR2 is SVGAGI (reference sequence). This CDR3 spans 14 amino acids. Trimming left V 5 bases short and J 7 bases short, with 12 bases between. The CDR3 protein is CASSDNNPNSPLHF. For the CDR3, the DNA is TGTGCCAGCAGTGACAATAACCCCAATTCACCCCTCCACTTT.

The rearrangement uses TRBV3-1 and TRBJ2-3; D is undetermined. Germline CDR1 LGHDT, CDR2 YNNKEL (reference sequence). Trimming cost V 4 bases and J 3 bases, with 11 bases left between them. The CDR3 sequence is 14 residues long. As DNA, the CDR3 is TGTGCCAGCAGCCGAGATCTCATGACAGATACGCAGTATTTT. This sequence encodes CASSRDLMTDTQYF.

This clonotype was counted at least ten times. The V call is TRBV9, the J call TRBJ2-1, with D maybe TRBD2 (6 bases). The CDR3 runs to 15 residues. From germline, CDR1 is SGDLS and CDR2 YYNGEE. Trimming took 1 base from V and 6 from J, leaving 14 bases between them. The DNA of the CDR3 is TGTGCCAGCAGCGTACGTGGGGGGTATTCCAATGAGCAGTTCTTC. Translated, it gives CASSVRGGYSNEQFF.

This clonotype was seen only a few times. The genes are TRBV7-2 and TRBJ2-7, with D hard to call. The germline V and J ends were trimmed by 5 bases and 6 bases, with 17 bases remaining between them. The CDR3 length is 14 residues. Looked up from germline, CDR1 is SGHTA and CDR2 is FQGNSA. The CDR3 reads CASSLDPIVGEQYF. The CDR3 region has the DNA TGTGCCAGCAGCCTAGATCCAATAGTAGGCGAGCAGTACTTC.